A selection of T cell receptor beta chains follows, all from one sample in a study of graft-versus-host responses after intestinal transplantation. Profiled with immunoSEQ multiplex PCR; TCRdb holds only in-frame clones, not every one. The data contain about 130,000 clones, around nine tenths of them singletons. Their antigen targets remain unknown. Material: unstimulated CD4+ T cells sorted from spleen or lymph node cells, obtained before intestinal transplant. The source is a human donor who received an intestinal transplant. Each CDR3 is given with its conserved first and last residue. A D gene is named only where the DNA matches it firmly.

V,D,CDR3
TRBV2,TRBD1,CASSVDREGYTF
TRBV6-1,TRBD1,CASSGTGDSPLHF
TRBV6-1,TRBD1,CASSPGTGGTEAFF
TRBV2,NA,CASGIKMNTEAFF
TRBV19,NA,CASSIVLSGANVLTF
TRBV11-2,NA,CASSLVFSGANVLTF
TRBV5-1,NA,CASSLEGRDNSPLHF
TRBV5-5,NA,CASSSEGSGYTF
TRBV5-1,NA,CASSLDEGTYYGYTF
TRBV18,NA,CASSPRGGNTEAFF